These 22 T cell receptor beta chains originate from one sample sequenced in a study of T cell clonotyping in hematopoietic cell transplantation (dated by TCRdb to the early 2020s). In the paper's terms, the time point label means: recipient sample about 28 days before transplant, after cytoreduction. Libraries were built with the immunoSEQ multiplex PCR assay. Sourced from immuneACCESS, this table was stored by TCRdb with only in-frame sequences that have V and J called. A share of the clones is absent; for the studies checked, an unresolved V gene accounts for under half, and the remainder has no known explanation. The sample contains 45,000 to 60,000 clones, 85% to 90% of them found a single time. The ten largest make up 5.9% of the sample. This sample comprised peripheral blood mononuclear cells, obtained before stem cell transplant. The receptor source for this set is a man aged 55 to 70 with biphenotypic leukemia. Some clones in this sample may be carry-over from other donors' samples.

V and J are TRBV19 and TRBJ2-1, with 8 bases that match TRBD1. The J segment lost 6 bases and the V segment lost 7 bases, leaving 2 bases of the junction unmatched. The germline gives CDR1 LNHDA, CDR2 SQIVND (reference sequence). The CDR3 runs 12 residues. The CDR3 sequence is CASTQGANEQFF. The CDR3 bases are TGTGCCAGTACCCAGGGGGCCAATGAGCAGTTCTTC.

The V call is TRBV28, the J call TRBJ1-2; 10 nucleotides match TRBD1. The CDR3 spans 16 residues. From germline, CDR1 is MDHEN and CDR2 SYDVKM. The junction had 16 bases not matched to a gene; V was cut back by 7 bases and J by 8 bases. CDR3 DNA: TGTGCCAGCACCCAACCGGTTCAGACAGGGGGCTTGGGCTACACCTTC. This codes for CASTQPVQTGGLGYTF.

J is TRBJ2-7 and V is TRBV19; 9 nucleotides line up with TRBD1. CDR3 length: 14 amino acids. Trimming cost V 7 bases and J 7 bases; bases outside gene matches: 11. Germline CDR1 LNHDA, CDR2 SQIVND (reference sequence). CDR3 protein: CASNPQGASREQYF. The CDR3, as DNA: TGTGCCAGTAACCCACAGGGGGCGTCCCGTGAGCAGTACTTC.

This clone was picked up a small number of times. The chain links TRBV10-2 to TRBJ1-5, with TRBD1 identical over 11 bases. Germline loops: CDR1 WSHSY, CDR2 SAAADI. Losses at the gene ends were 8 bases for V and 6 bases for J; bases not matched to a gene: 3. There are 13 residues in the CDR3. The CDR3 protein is CASSGQGGQPQHF. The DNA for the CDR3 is TGCGCCAGCTCGGGACAGGGGGGTCAGCCCCAGCATTTT.

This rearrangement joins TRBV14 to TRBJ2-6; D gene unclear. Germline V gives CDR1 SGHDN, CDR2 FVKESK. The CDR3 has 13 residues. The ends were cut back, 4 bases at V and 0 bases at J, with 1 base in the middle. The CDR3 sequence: CASSRSGANVLTF. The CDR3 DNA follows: TGTGCCAGCAGCCGCTCTGGGGCCAACGTCCTGACTTTC.

CDR3 in DNA: TGCGCCAGCAGCCCGGGGGGGCCTCAAGAGACCCAGTACTTC. It yields the protein CASSPGGPQETQYF. The gene calls are TRBV4-1 and TRBJ2-5; 8 bases fit TRBD2. V lost 4 bases and J lost 2; bases outside the gene matches: 3. The CDR3 covers 14 residues. Per the germline V gene, CDR1 is MGHRA and CDR2 is YSYEKL.

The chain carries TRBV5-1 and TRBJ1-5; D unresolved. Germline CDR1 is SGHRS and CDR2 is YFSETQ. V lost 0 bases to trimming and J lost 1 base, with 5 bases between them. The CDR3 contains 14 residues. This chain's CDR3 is CASSLGGSNQPQHF. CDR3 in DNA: TGCGCCAGCAGCTTGGGGGGAAGCAATCAGCCCCAGCATTTT.

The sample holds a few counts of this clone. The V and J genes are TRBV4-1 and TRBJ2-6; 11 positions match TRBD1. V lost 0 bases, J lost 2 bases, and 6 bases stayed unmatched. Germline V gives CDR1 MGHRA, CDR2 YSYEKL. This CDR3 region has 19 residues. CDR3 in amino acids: CASSQEGTGGFAGANVLTF. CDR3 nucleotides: TGCGCCAGCAGCCAAGAAGGGACAGGGGGTTTCGCTGGGGCCAACGTCCTGACTTTC.

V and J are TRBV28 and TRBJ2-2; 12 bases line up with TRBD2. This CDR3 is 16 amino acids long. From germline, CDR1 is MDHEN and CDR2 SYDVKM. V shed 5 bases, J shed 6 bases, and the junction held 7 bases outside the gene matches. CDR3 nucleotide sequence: TGTGCCAGCAGTCCTCTAGCGGGAGGGCCGGCCGGGGAGCTGTTTTTT. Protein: CASSPLAGGPAGELFF. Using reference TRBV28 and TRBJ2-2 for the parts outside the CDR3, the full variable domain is DVKVTQSSRYLVKRTGEKVFLECVQDMDHENMFWYRQDPGLGLRLIYFSYDVKMKEKGDIPEGYSVSREKKERFSLILESASTNQTSMYLCASSPLAGGPAGELFFGEGSRLTVL.

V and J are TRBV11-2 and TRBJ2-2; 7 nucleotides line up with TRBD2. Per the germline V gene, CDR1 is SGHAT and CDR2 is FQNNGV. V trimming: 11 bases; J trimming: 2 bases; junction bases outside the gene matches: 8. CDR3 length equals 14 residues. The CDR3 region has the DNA TGTGCCGGGGCGGGAGAGGTTAACACCGGGGAGCTGTTTTTT. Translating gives CAGAGEVNTGELFF.

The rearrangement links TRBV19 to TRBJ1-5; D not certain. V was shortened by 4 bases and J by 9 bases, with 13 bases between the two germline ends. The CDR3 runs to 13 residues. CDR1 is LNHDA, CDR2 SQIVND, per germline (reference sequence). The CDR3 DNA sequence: TGTGCCAGTAGTACGAAGGACTATCGGCCCCAGCATTTT. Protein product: CASSTKDYRPQHF.

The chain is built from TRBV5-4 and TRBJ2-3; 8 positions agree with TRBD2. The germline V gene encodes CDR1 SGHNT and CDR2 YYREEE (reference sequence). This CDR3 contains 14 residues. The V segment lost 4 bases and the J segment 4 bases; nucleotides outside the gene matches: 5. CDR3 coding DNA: TGTGCCAGCAGCCCCCGGGAGGGTTCAGATACGCAGTATTTT. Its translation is CASSPREGSDTQYF. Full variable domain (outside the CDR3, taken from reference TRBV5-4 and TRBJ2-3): ETGVTQSPTHLIKTRGQQVTLRCSSQSGHNTVSWYQQALGQGPQFIFQYYREEENGRGNFPPRFSGLQFPNYSSELNVNALELDDSALYLCASSPREGSDTQYFGPGTRLTVL.

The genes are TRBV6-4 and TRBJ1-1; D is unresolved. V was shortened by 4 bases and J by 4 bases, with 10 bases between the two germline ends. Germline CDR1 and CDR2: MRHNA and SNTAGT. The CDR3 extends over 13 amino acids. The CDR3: CASSAAFGTEAFF. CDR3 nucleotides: TGTGCCAGCAGTGCGGCGTTCGGCACTGAAGCTTTCTTT.

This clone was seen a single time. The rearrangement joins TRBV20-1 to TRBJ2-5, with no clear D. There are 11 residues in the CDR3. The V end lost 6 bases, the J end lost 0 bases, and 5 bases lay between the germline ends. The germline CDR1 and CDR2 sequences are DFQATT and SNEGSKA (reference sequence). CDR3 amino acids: CSAQYQETQYF. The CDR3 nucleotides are TGCAGTGCCCAGTACCAAGAGACCCAGTACTTC.

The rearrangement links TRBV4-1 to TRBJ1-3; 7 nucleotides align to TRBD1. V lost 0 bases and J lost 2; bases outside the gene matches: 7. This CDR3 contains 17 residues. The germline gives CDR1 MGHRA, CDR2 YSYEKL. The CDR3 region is CASSQEAKGATGNTIYF. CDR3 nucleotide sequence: TGCGCCAGCAGCCAAGAAGCGAAGGGGGCTACTGGAAACACCATATATTTT.

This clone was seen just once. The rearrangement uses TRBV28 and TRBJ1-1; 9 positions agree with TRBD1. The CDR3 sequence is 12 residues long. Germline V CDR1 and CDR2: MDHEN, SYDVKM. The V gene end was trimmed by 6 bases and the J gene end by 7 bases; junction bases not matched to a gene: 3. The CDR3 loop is CASRLDRGEAFF. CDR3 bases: TGTGCCAGCAGGCTGGACAGGGGTGAAGCTTTCTTT.

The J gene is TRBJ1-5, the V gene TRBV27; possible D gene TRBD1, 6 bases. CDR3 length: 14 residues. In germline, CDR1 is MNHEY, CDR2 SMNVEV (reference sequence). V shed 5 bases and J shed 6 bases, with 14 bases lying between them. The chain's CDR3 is CASSRQASSQPQHF. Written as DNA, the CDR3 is TGTGCCAGCAGTCGACAGGCATCAAGTCAGCCCCAGCATTTT.

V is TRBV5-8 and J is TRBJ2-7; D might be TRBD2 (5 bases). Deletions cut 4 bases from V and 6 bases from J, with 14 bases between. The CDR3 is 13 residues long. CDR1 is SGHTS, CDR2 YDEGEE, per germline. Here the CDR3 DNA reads TGTGCCAGCAGCGCCGGACTGTTACGCGAGCAGTACTTC. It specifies CASSAGLLREQYF.

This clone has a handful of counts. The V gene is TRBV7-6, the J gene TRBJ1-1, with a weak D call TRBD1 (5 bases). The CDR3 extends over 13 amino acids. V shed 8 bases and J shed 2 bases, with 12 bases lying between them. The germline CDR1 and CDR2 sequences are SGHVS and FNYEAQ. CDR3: CASLGDGNTEAFF. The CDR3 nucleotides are TGTGCCAGCTTAGGGGACGGTAACACTGAAGCTTTCTTT.

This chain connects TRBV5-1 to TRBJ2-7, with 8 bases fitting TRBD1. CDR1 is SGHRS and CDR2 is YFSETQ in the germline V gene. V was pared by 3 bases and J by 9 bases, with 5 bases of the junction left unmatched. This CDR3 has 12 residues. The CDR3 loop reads CASSSLDRAQYF. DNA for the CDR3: TGCGCCAGCAGCTCGCTGGACAGGGCGCAGTACTTC. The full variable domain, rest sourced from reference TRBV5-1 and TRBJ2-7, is KAGVTQTPRYLIKTRGQQVTLSCSPISGHRSVSWYQQTPGQGLQFLFEYFSETQRNKGNFPGRFSGRQFSNSRSEMNVSTLELGDSALYLCASSSLDRAQYFGPGTRLTVT.

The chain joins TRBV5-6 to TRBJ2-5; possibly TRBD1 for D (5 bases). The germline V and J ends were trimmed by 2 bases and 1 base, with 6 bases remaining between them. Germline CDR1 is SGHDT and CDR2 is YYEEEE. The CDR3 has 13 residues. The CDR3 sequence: CASSLDSQETQYF. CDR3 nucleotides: TGTGCCAGCAGCTTAGACAGCCAAGAGACCCAGTACTTC.

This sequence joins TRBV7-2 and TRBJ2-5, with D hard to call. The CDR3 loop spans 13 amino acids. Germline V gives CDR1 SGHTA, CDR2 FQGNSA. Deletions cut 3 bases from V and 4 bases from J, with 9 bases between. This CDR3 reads CASSFQRLETQYF. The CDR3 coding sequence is TGTGCCAGCAGCTTTCAGCGATTAGAGACCCAGTACTTC.